This entry lists 23 T cell receptor beta chains sequenced from one sample in a study of neurological immune-mediated disorders. TCRdb reanalysed the 5' RACE reads using MiXCR and keeps one entry per CDR3 protein. The data show 40,000 or so distinct CDR3 sequences, approximately 5% seen once. The sequenced material came from CD4+ T cells from blood. The receptor set was obtained from a man in his late teens or twenties in good health.

A few counts support this clonotype. The chain couples TRBV4-1 to TRBJ1-2; possible D gene TRBD1, 5 bases. Per the germline V gene, CDR1 is MGHRA and CDR2 is YSYEKL. The CDR3 loop spans 13 amino acids. Trimming cost V 3 bases and J 4 bases, with 9 bases left between them. CDR3 nucleotides: TGCGCCAGCAGCCACCGCGACAGCTATGGCTACACCTTC. Its protein is CASSHRDSYGYTF.

This clonotype was seen at least ten times. This chain links TRBV5-1 with TRBJ1-1; TRBD1 matches 7 bases. V gave up 4 bases and J gave up 4 bases; unmatched junction bases: 13. The CDR3 extends over 16 amino acids. Germline V CDR1 and CDR2: SGHRS, YFSETQ. CDR3 region: CASSPRQGPVGTEAFF. In DNA, the CDR3 is TGCGCCAGCAGCCCAAGACAGGGCCCTGTTGGCACTGAAGCTTTCTTT.

This clonotype was recorded at least ten times. The chain is built from TRBV7-2 and TRBJ2-7; TRBD1 aligns across 9 bases. Germline V gene lookup returns CDR1 SGHTA and CDR2 FQGNSA. The CDR3 covers 14 residues. J lost 7 bases, V lost 4 bases, and 8 bases had no gene match. For the CDR3, the DNA is TGTGCCAGCAGCTCCGGGACAGGGATGAGGGAGCAGTACTTC. Protein: CASSSGTGMREQYF.

V is TRBV5-1 and J is TRBJ1-6; no clear D gene. This CDR3 has 15 residues. V was trimmed by 0 bases and J by 8 bases, leaving 12 bases between them. Germline assignment: CDR1 SGHRS and CDR2 YFSETQ. The CDR3, as DNA: TGCGCCAGCAGCTTGGGGGTGGGAGTCGATTCACCCCTCCACTTT. Protein: CASSLGVGVDSPLHF.

There are many counts of this clonotype. This sequence joins TRBV5-1 and TRBJ2-5, with 9 nucleotides matching TRBD2. V shed 2 bases, J shed 1 base, and the junction held 9 bases outside the gene matches. This CDR3 is built from 17 residues. The germline V gene has CDR1 SGHRS and CDR2 YFSETQ. CDR3 nucleotide sequence: TGCGCCAGCAGCTTACTTAGCGGGGGCAATCCCCAAGAGACCCAGTACTTC. Amino acids: CASSLLSGGNPQETQYF.

This clonotype was detected many times. A much larger clone lies a single base off, so this may be a read error. The chain employs TRBV12-3 or TRBV12-4 and TRBJ1-2; a possible D gene is TRBD1 (5 bases). The CDR3 sequence is 13 residues long. The CDR3 coding sequence is TGTGCCAACAGTACCGGGACCGCCTATGGCTACACCTTC. Residues: CANSTGTAYGYTF.

This clonotype was picked up many times. The chain combines TRBV7-2 with TRBJ2-7; D may be TRBD1 or TRBD2 (5 bases each). The CDR3 totals 14 residues. The germline CDR1 and CDR2 sequences are SGHTA and FQGNSA. Trimming took off 5 bases at V and 6 bases at J, with 17 bases between the two ends. CDR3 sequence reads: CASSQDMRGGEQYF. Here the CDR3 DNA reads TGTGCCAGCAGCCAAGATATGAGGGGTGGCGAGCAGTACTTC.

J is TRBJ2-7 and V is TRBV18; perhaps TRBD1 as D (5 bases). The length of the CDR3 is 15 residues. CDR1 and CDR2 (germline): KGHSH, LQKENI. Trimming cost V 6 bases and J 3 bases, with 18 bases left between them. The chain's CDR3 is CASSVDLTASYEQYF. The CDR3 DNA reads TGTGCCAGCTCCGTAGATTTGACAGCAAGCTACGAGCAGTACTTC.

This clonotype was seen ten or more times. This chain links TRBV6-1 with TRBJ2-1; TRBD2 might be the D (7 bases). Germline V gives CDR1 MNHNS, CDR2 SASEGT. V lost 7 bases, J lost 0 bases, and 19 bases lay in between. The CDR3 spans 17 residues. CDR3 amino acids: CASTRWGGRSSYNEQFF. Written as DNA, the CDR3 is TGTGCCAGCACCCGCTGGGGGGGCCGAAGCTCCTACAATGAGCAGTTCTTC.

There are many counts of this clonotype. This chain links TRBV7-2 with TRBJ1-6; D unresolved. CDR3 size: 17 residues. The germline V gene has CDR1 SGHTA and CDR2 FQGNSA. The V end was cut by 5 bases, the J end by 4 bases, with 18 bases between. As DNA, the CDR3 is TGTGCCAGCAGCGCATCGACCACACAGCTTTATAATTCACCCCTCCACTTT. Translating gives CASSASTTQLYNSPLHF. The full variable domain, its missing parts supplied by reference TRBV7-2 and TRBJ1-6, is GAGVSQSPSNKVTEKGKDVELRCDPISGHTALYWYRQSLGQGLEFLIYFQGNSAPDKSGLPSDRFSAERTGGSVSTLTIQRTQQEDSAVYLCASSASTTQLYNSPLHFGNGTRLTVT.

In its sample, this clonotype was seen many times. The chain combines TRBV5-1 with TRBJ1-1, with TRBD1 as a possible D gene (5 bases). Per the germline V gene, CDR1 is SGHRS and CDR2 is YFSETQ. Trimming pared 0 bases from V and 4 bases from J, leaving 13 bases between. The CDR3 loop spans 15 amino acids. The CDR3 sequence is CASSLGGVGGTEAFF. The DNA for the CDR3 is TGCGCCAGCAGCTTGGGTGGTGTGGGGGGCACTGAAGCTTTCTTT.

This clonotype was observed at least ten times. The chain combines TRBV4-1 with TRBJ1-6; TRBD1 agrees at 7 bases. Germline CDR1 MGHRA, CDR2 YSYEKL. With 6 bases clipped from V and 10 bases from J, the junction kept 12 bases outside the gene matches. The CDR3 contains 15 residues. The CDR3 protein is CASRNPDRFPSPLHF. The CDR3 nucleotides read TGCGCCAGCAGAAACCCGGACAGGTTCCCCTCACCCCTCCACTTT.

The table lists this clonotype with many counts. The gene calls are TRBV4-2 and TRBJ2-3; D perhaps matches TRBD2 (5 bases). This CDR3 is built from 16 residues. Germline V CDR1 and CDR2: LGHNA, YNFKEQ. Trimming took 4 bases from V and 2 from J, leaving 16 bases between them. CDR3 sequence: CASSREGSAPTDTQYF. Here the CDR3 DNA reads TGTGCCAGCAGCCGTGAGGGTAGCGCCCCCACAGATACGCAGTATTTT.

Ten or more counts support this clonotype. The V and J genes are TRBV5-1 and TRBJ2-7; TRBD1 aligns across 10 bases. Germline V gene data show CDR1 as SGHRS and CDR2 as YFSETQ. This CDR3 contains 14 residues. The J segment lost 6 bases and the V segment lost 4 bases, leaving 7 bases of the junction unmatched. CDR3 DNA: TGCGCCAGCAGCATCGGGACAGGGGATGCCGAGCAGTACTTC. Translated, it gives CASSIGTGDAEQYF.

This clonotype was recorded at least ten times. The V call is TRBV27, the J call TRBJ2-2; the match to TRBD2 covers 12 bases. Germline V gene data show CDR1 as MNHEY and CDR2 as SMNVEV (reference sequence). CDR3 size: 17 residues. V dropped 6 bases and J dropped 4; count of bases not matched to a gene: 9. The CDR3 here is CASSALAGGRSTGELFF. CDR3 sequence (DNA): TGTGCCAGCAGCGCCCTAGCGGGGGGGCGTAGCACCGGGGAGCTGTTTTTT.

This clonotype was seen ten or more times. The chain combines TRBV7-9 with TRBJ1-1; possible D gene TRBD1, 5 bases. V lost 2 bases to trimming and J lost 1 base, with 8 bases between them. Germline V gives CDR1 SEHNR, CDR2 FQNEAQ (reference sequence). The CDR3 contains 14 residues. The CDR3 DNA follows: TGTGCCAGCAGCTTATCACAGGCGAACACTGAAGCTTTCTTT. Translated, it gives CASSLSQANTEAFF.

This clonotype was seen repeatedly, ten times or more. The rearrangement links TRBV3-1 to TRBJ2-3, with a weak D call TRBD1 (6 bases). V was shortened by 5 bases and J by 2 bases, with 8 bases between the two germline ends. CDR3 length: 13 residues. Germline V CDR1 and CDR2: LGHDT, YNNKEL (reference sequence). The CDR3 nucleotides are TGTGCCAGCAGCGGACAGTTCACAGATACGCAGTATTTT. Residues: CASSGQFTDTQYF.

V is TRBV6-5 and J is TRBJ2-3; the match to TRBD2 covers 7 bases. The junction had 6 bases not matched to a gene; V was cut back by 5 bases and J by 1 base. The CDR3 is 15 amino acids. CDR1 MNHEY and CDR2 SVGAGI come from the germline V gene. The CDR3: CASSLGGVGTDTQYF. The CDR3 DNA sequence: TGTGCCAGCAGTCTGGGGGGGGTGGGCACAGATACGCAGTATTTT.

This clonotype was detected many times. The gene calls are TRBV20-1 and TRBJ2-7; D gene ambiguous. The germline V gene encodes CDR1 DFQATT and CDR2 SNEGSKA (reference sequence). This CDR3 region has 13 residues. In nucleotides, the CDR3 is TGCACCGGAACTGGCAGGACCTCCTACGAGCAGTACTTC. This translates into CTGTGRTSYEQYF.

This clonotype was recorded many times. The chain recombines TRBV12-3 or TRBV12-4 with TRBJ2-3; D gene uncertain. The CDR3 totals 13 residues. V was trimmed by 2 bases and J by 0 bases, leaving 3 bases between them. The CDR3 nucleotides are TGTGCCAGCAGTTTACGTAGCACAGATACGCAGTATTTT. This codes for CASSLRSTDTQYF.

This clonotype occurred many times. The genes are TRBV6-5 and TRBJ1-1; possible D gene TRBD1, 6 bases. V lost 8 bases and J lost 0, with 16 bases in between. The CDR3 is 15 residues long. Germline V gives CDR1 MNHEY, CDR2 SVGAGI. CDR3 amino acids: CASQTKGQLNTEAFF. The CDR3 DNA is TGTGCCAGCCAGACCAAAGGACAGCTGAACACTGAAGCTTTCTTT.

This clonotype was counted many times. This chain's CDR3 is CSAVQTGGLTEQYF. The CDR3 coding sequence is TGCAGTGCTGTCCAGACAGGGGGTTTGACCGAGCAGTACTTC. This chain connects TRBV20-1 to TRBJ2-7; 9 positions agree with TRBD1. CDR1 is DFQATT, CDR2 SNEGSKA, per germline (reference sequence). The V and J ends lost 5 bases and 6 bases, in that order; junction bases with no gene match: 11. The CDR3 spans 14 residues.

This clonotype came up many times. The chain uses TRBV20-1 and TRBJ2-5, with TRBD2 matching over 11 bases. The germline V gene has CDR1 DFQATT and CDR2 SNEGSKA (reference sequence). The V segment lost 8 bases and the J segment 1 base; nucleotides outside the gene matches: 18. This CDR3 comprises 18 residues. The CDR3 nucleotides read TGCAGTTCCCGCCATACTAGCGGGGGCAGCGGGCGCCAAGAGACCCAGTACTTC. Translation: CSSRHTSGGSGRQETQYF.